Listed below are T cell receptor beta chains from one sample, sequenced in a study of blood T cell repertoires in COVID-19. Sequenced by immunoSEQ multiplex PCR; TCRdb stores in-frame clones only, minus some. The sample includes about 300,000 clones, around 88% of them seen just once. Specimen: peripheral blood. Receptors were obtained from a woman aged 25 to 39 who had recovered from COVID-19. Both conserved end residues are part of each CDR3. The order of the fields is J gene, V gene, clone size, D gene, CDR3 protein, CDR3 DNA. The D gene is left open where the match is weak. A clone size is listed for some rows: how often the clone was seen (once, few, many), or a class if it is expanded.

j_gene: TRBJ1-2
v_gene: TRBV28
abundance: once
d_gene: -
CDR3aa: CASSLLGRNYGYTF
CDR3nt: TGTGCCAGCAGTTTACTGGGCAGGAACTATGGCTACACCTTC

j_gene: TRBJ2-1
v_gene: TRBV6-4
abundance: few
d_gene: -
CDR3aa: CASSAGFYGEQFF
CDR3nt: TGTGCCAGCAGTGCCGGGTTTTACGGTGAGCAGTTCTTC

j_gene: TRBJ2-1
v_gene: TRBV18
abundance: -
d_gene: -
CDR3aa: CASSPPRANEQFF
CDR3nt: TGTGCCAGCTCACCTCCGAGGGCCAATGAGCAGTTCTTC

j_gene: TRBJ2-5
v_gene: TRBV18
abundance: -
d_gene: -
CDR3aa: CASSGTGGPLGTETQYF
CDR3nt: TGTGCCAGCTCAGGAACCGGGGGGCCCCTCGGTACGGAGACCCAGTACTTC

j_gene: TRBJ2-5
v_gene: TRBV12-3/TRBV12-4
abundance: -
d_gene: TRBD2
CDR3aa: CASSPTGGETQYF
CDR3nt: TGTGCCAGCAGTCCCACGGGGGGAGAGACCCAGTACTTC

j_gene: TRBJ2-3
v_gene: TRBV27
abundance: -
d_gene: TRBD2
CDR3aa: CASSLGAGGTDTQYF
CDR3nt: TGTGCCAGCAGTTTAGGGGCGGGGGGCACAGATACGCAGTATTTT

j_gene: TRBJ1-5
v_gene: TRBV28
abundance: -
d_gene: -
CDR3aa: CASRPGGGSNQPQHF
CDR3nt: TGTGCCAGCAGGCCGGGAGGGGGAAGCAATCAGCCCCAGCATTTT

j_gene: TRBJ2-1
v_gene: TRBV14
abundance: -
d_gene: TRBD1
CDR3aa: CASSWDRPRDEQFF
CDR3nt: TGTGCCAGCAGCTGGGACAGGCCCAGGGATGAGCAGTTCTTC

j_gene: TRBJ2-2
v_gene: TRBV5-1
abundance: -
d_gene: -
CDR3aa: CASSLGLTANTGELFF
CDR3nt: TGCGCCAGCAGCTTGGGATTGACTGCAAACACCGGGGAGCTGTTTTTT

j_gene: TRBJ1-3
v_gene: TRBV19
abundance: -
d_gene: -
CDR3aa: CASCSGVGNTIYF
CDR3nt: TGTGCCAGTTGTTCAGGGGTCGGAAACACCATATATTTT

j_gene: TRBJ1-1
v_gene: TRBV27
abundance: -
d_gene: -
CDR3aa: CASSFSANTEAFF
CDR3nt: TGTGCCAGCAGTTTTAGCGCGAACACTGAAGCTTTCTTT

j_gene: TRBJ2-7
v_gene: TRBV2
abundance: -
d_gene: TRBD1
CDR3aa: CASSDPGTGPYEQYF
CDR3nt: TGTGCCAGCAGTGACCCCGGGACAGGACCCTACGAGCAGTACTTC

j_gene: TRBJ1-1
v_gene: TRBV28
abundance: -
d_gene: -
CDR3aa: CASSAGTSNTEAFF
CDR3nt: TGTGCCAGCAGCGCCGGGACATCAAACACTGAAGCTTTCTTT

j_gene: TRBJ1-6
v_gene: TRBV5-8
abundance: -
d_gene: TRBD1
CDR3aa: CASSGHRDSRSSYNSPLHF
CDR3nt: TGTGCCAGCAGCGGGCACCGGGACAGTCGAAGCTCCTATAATTCACCCCTCCACTTT

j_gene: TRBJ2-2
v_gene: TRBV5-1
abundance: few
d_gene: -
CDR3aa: CASHTSGGRNTGELFF
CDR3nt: TGCGCCAGCCATACTTCGGGGGGCAGAAACACCGGGGAGCTGTTTTTT

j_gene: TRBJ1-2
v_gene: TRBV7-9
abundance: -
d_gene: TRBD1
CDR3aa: CASSPDRVGGYTF
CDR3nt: TGTGCCAGCAGCCCGGACAGGGTGGGCGGCTACACCTTC

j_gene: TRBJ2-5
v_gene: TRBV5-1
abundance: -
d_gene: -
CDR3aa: CASSMGGNQETQYF
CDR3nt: TGCGCCAGCAGTATGGGGGGTAACCAAGAGACCCAGTACTTC

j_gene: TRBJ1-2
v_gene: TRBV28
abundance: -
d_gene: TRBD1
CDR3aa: CASSFSGQGAKNGYTF
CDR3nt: TGTGCCAGCAGTTTTTCGGGACAGGGGGCTAAGAATGGCTACACCTTC

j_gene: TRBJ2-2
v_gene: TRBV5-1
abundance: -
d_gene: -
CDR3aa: CASSLDPGAYTGELFF
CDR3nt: TGCGCCAGCAGCTTGGATCCAGGGGCGTACACCGGGGAGCTGTTTTTT

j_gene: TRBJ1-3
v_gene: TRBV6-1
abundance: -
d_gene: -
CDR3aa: CASSEATSVGNTIYF
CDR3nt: TGTGCCAGCAGTGAAGCCACATCCGTGGGAAACACCATATATTTT

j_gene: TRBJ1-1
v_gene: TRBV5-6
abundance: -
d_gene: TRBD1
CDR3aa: CASSLVSGTGRMNEAFF
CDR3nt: TGTGCCAGCAGCTTGGTTAGTGGGACAGGGAGGATGAATGAAGCTTTCTTT

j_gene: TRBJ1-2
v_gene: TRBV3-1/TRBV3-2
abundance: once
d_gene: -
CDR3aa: CASSQAAANYGYTF
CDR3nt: TGTGCCAGCAGCCAGGCGGCAGCTAACTATGGCTACACCTTC

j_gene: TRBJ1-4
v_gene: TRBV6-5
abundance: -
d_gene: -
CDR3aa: CASSSQGWLHEKLFF
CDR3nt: TGTGCCAGCAGTTCACAGGGATGGCTTCATGAAAAACTGTTTTTT

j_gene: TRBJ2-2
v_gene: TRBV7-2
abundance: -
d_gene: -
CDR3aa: CASSVYGGAGELFF
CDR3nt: TGTGCCAGCAGCGTTTACGGGGGAGCCGGGGAGCTGTTTTTT

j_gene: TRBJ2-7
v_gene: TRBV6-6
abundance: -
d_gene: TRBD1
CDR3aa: CASRPQRTGNYEQYF
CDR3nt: TGTGCCAGCAGACCCCAAAGGACAGGGAATTACGAGCAGTACTTC

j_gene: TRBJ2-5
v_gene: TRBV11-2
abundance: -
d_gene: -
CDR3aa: CASSLSWRGQETQYF
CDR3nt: TGTGCCAGCAGCTTAAGTTGGCGGGGACAAGAGACCCAGTACTTC

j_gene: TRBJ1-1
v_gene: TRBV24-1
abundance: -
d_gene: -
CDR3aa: CATSLGGNTEAFF
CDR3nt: TGTGCCACCTCTCTAGGGGGGAACACTGAAGCTTTCTTT

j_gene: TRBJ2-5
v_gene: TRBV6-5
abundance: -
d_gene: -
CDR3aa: CASSSQGFGETQYF
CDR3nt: TGTGCCAGCAGCTCTCAGGGGTTCGGAGAGACCCAGTACTTC

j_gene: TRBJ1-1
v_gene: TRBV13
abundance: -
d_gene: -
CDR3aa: CASSPRGENTEAFF
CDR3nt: TGTGCCAGCAGCCCCCGCGGGGAGAACACTGAAGCTTTCTTT

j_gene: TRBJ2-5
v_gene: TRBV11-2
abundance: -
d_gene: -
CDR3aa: CASSPTRGGETQYF
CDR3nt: TGTGCCAGCAGCCCTACCCGGGGTGGAGAGACCCAGTACTTC

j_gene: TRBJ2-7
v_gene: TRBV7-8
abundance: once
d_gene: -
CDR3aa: CASSPSYEQYF
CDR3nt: TGTGCCAGCAGCCCTTCCTACGAGCAGTACTTC

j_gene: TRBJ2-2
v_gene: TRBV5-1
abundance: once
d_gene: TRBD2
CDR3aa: CASTQTSGGTGELFF
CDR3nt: TGCGCCAGCACCCAGACTAGCGGTGGGACCGGGGAGCTGTTTTTT

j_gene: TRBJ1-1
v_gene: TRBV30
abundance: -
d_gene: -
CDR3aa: CAGGGRTEAFF
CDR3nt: TGTGCCGGGGGGGGGAGGACTGAAGCTTTCTTT